The clone carrying this TCR beta chain appeared a few times. The antigen remains undetermined. With template switching, a universal primer site was added, and the cDNA carried unique molecular identifiers. TCRdb reprocessed the 5' RACE reads with MiXCR, giving one entry per CDR3 protein. The sample holds 1.5 million to 2 million distinct CDR3 sequences, around 29% seen once. The sample comes from a study of identical twins. Every sampled donor was Caucasian and healthy. Study-wide results and caveats: The study drew conclusions from cross-sectional statistical analysis, not from following the same donors.

Losses at the gene ends were 5 bases for V and 5 bases for J; bases not matched to a gene: 11. The CDR3 has 17 amino acids. CDR1 and CDR2 (germline): LGHDT, YNNKEL (reference sequence). The rearrangement links TRBV3-1 to TRBJ2-5; TRBD2 matches at 13 bases. The sequence derives from a newborn girl in good health. Sequenced input: cord blood. This CDR3 reads CASSDGLAGVQRETQYF. CDR3 coding DNA: TGTGCCAGCAGCGATGGACTAGCGGGAGTGCAGAGGGAGACCCAGTACTTC.